One sample yielded the 7 T cell receptor beta chains listed below, sequenced in a study of T cells after posttransplantation cyclophosphamide. Assay used: immunoSEQ multiplex PCR; TCRdb lists only in-frame clones, some missing. The sample holds tens of thousands of clones; around 84% are singletons and the top ten take about 2.7%. Sequencing was done on a sample of PBMCs. These receptors were collected from a man aged 30 to 45 with a blood cancer, CMV-positive, and with a related stem cell donor.

The chain carries TRBV5-6 and TRBJ2-2, with 9 bases that match TRBD1. The CDR3 is 16 amino acids. The J segment lost 4 bases and the V segment lost 0 bases, leaving 4 bases of the junction unmatched. The germline gives CDR1 SGHDT, CDR2 YYEEEE. CDR3 in amino acids: CASSLVTGGFTGELFF. As DNA, the CDR3 is TGTGCCAGCAGCTTGGTGACAGGGGGATTCACCGGGGAGCTGTTTTTT.

This chain joins TRBV18 and TRBJ2-7, with 10 bases that match TRBD1. This CDR3 comprises 16 residues. The V gene end was trimmed by 4 bases and the J gene end by 5 bases; junction bases not matched to a gene: 11. CDR1 and CDR2 (germline): KGHSH, LQKENI. CDR3 region: CASSRLPGQGSDEQYF. DNA of the CDR3: TGTGCCAGCTCACGACTACCGGGACAGGGGTCCGACGAGCAGTACTTC.

The chain links TRBV18 to TRBJ1-1; perhaps TRBD1 as D (5 bases). Germline CDR1 is KGHSH and CDR2 is LQKENI. The CDR3 sequence is 14 residues long. V was pared by 1 base and J by 0 bases, with 6 bases between. The CDR3 coding sequence is TGTGCCAGCTCACCACAGGGGATGAACACTGAAGCTTTCTTT. This sequence encodes CASSPQGMNTEAFF.

V gene TRBV5-1 combines with J gene TRBJ2-1; 9 positions agree with TRBD1. V trimming: 0 bases; J trimming: 3 bases; junction bases outside the gene matches: 1. The CDR3 is made up of 15 amino acids. CDR1 is SGHRS and CDR2 is YFSETQ in the germline V gene. The CDR3 sequence is CASSLGDRDYNEQFF. CDR3 DNA sequence: TGCGCCAGCAGCTTGGGGGACAGGGACTACAATGAGCAGTTCTTC.

On this clone: The identical CDR3 is also encoded by other nucleotide sequences in the sample. The chain joins TRBV19 to TRBJ2-1, with TRBD2 matching 9 bases. This CDR3 has 15 amino acids. The ends lost 1 base at V and 7 bases at J; junction bases unmatched: 5. In germline, CDR1 is LNHDA, CDR2 SQIVND (reference sequence). The CDR3 bases are TGTGCCAGTAGTATAGGCGGGAGGGCTGGAAATGAGCAGTTCTTC. Protein: CASSIGGRAGNEQFF.

The rearrangement uses TRBV11-3 and TRBJ2-7; D not certain. Trimming left V 1 base short and J 4 bases short, with 23 bases between. The germline V gene encodes CDR1 SGHNT and CDR2 YENEEA. This CDR3 comprises 18 residues. CDR3 nucleotide sequence: TGTGCCAGCAGCTTAGTCACCTTACATCCCCGAACTATTTACGAGCAGTACTTC. Translated, it gives CASSLVTLHPRTIYEQYF.

This clone was picked up one time. This rearrangement joins TRBV11-2 to TRBJ2-3, with 9 bases matching TRBD2. CDR1 is SGHAT, CDR2 FQNNGV, per germline. The V segment lost 4 bases and the J segment 4 bases; nucleotides outside the gene matches: 9. The CDR3 covers 16 residues. Written as DNA, the CDR3 is TGTGCCAGCAGCTGGGGAGGCGGGAGGGGGCCAGATACGCAGTATTTT. Protein: CASSWGGGRGPDTQYF.